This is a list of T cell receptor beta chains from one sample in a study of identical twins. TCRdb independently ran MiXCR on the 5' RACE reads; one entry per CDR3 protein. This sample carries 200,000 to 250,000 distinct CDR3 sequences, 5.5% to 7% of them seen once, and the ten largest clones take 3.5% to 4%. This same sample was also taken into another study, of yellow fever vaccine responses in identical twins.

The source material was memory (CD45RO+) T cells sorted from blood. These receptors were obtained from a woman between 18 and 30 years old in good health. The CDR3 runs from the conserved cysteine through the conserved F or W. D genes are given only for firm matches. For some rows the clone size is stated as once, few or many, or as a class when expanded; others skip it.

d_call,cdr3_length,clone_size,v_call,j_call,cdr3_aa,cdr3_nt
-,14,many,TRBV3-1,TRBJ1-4,CASSRGQGSEKLFF,TGTGCCAGCAGCCGAGGCCAGGGGAGTGAAAAACTGTTTTTT
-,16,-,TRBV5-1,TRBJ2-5,CASSPAGPERGETQYF,TGCGCCAGCAGCCCAGCCGGGCCCGAACGGGGAGAGACCCAGTACTTC
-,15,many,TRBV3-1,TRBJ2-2,CASSQGGPNTGELFF,TGTGCCAGCAGCCAAGGAGGGCCCAACACCGGGGAGCTGTTTTTT
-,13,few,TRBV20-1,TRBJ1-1,CSVLGAGNTEAFF,TGCAGTGTACTGGGGGCCGGGAACACTGAAGCTTTCTTT
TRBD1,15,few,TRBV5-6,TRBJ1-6,CASSLYDRGRSPLHF,TGTGCCAGCAGCTTATACGACAGGGGACGATCACCCCTCCACTTT
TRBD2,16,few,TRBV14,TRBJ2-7,CASSQESRAGGYEQYF,TGTGCCAGCAGCCAAGAATCGAGAGCGGGAGGCTACGAGCAGTACTTC
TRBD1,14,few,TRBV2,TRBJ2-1,CASSGTGGINEQFF,TGTGCCAGCTCCGGGACAGGGGGCATCAATGAGCAGTTCTTC
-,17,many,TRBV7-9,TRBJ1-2,CASSLYGVDTVNYGYTF,TGTGCCAGCAGCTTATACGGCGTCGATACAGTTAACTATGGCTACACCTTC
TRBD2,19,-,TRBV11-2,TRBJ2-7,CASSLGRTSGRADTYEQYF,TGTGCCAGCAGCTTAGGCCGGACTAGCGGGAGGGCCGATACCTACGAGCAGTACTTC
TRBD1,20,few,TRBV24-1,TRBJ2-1,CATSGVGQASWGEWYNEQFF,TGTGCCACCAGTGGGGTGGGACAGGCCTCATGGGGGGAGTGGTACAATGAGCAGTTCTTC
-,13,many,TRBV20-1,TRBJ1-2,CSARDPKLDGYTF,TGCAGTGCTAGAGATCCCAAACTGGATGGCTACACCTTC
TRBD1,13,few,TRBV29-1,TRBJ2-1,CSGGTGHSNEQFF,TGCAGCGGGGGGACAGGGCACTCCAATGAGCAGTTCTTC
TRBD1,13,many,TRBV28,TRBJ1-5,CASRDRGGQPQHF,TGTGCCAGCAGAGACAGGGGAGGTCAGCCCCAGCATTTT
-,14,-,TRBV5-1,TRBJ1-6,CASSLEGRNSPLHF,TGCGCCAGCAGCTTGGAGGGTCGTAATTCACCCCTCCACTTT
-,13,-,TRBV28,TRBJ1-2,CASRETVANGYTF,TGTGCCAGCAGGGAGACAGTGGCAAATGGCTACACCTTC
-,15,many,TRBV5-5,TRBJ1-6,CASSLISASNSPLHF,TGTGCCAGCAGCTTGATCTCCGCATCTAATTCACCCCTCCACTTT
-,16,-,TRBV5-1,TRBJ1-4,CASSLGGTATNEKLFF,TGCGCCAGCAGCTTGGGGGGAACCGCAACTAATGAAAAACTGTTTTTT
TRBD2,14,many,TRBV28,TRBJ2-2,CASSSGEGTGELFF,TGTGCCAGCAGCTCCGGGGAGGGCACCGGGGAGCTGTTTTTT
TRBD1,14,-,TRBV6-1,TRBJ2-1,CASSRQGDDLKQFF,TGTGCCAGCAGCCGACAGGGGGACGACTTAAAGCAGTTCTTC
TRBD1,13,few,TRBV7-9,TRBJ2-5,CASEYRGRETQYF,TGTGCCAGCGAGTACAGGGGAAGGGAGACCCAGTACTTC
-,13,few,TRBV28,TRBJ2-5,CASKPGGLRTQYF,TGTGCCAGCAAACCCGGCGGCTTGCGGACCCAGTACTTC
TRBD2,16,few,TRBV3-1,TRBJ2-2,CASSQEVGTSPGELFF,TGTGCCAGCAGCCAAGAAGTAGGGACTAGCCCCGGGGAGCTGTTTTTT
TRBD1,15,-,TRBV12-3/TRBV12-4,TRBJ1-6,CASKADRATSSPLHF,TGTGCCAGCAAAGCCGACAGGGCGACATCCTCACCCCTCCACTTT
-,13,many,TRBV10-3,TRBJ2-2,CAISTANTGELFF,TGTGCCATCAGTACGGCGAACACCGGGGAGCTGTTTTTT
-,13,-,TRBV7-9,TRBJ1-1,CASSEQGGTEAFF,TGTGCCAGCAGCGAACAGGGAGGCACTGAAGCTTTCTTT
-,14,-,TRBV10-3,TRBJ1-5,CAISEIGGGQPQHF,TGTGCCATCAGTGAGATCGGGGGAGGACAGCCCCAGCATTTT
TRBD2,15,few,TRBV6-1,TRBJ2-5,CASRGGDSLGETQYF,TGTGCCAGCAGGGGGGGGGACTCCTTGGGAGAGACCCAGTACTTC
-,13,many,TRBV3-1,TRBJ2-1,CASSHTSRGEQFF,TGTGCCAGCAGCCACACTAGCCGTGGGGAGCAGTTCTTC
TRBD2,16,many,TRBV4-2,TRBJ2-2,CASSQEGGGAVGELFF,TGTGCCAGCAGCCAAGAGGGCGGGGGGGCCGTCGGGGAGCTGTTTTTT
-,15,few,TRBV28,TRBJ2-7,CASTVGGTIIGHWYF,TGTGCCAGCACCGTTGGTGGGACCATTATAGGCCATTGGTACTTC
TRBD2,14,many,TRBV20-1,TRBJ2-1,CSAKGGLGDVEQFF,TGCAGTGCTAAAGGAGGACTAGGCGACGTTGAGCAGTTCTTC
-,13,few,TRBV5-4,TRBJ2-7,CASSLGGDYEQYF,TGTGCCAGCAGCTTGGGAGGAGATTACGAGCAGTACTTC